The T cell receptor beta chain described here comes from a study of cytomegalovirus exposure and HLA in healthy donors. The study's findings and limits: Cytomegalovirus-associated TCR beta chains were listed, numbering 164. Presence/absence analyses rested on an assumption that sequencing depth was roughly uniform across donors.

This clone was counted a few times. Its antigen remains unknown. The PCR was carried out with 60 Vbeta primers and 13 Jbeta primers. Measured with immunoSEQ multiplex PCR; TCRdb has only the in-frame clones, and not every one. In the table there are 130,000 or so clones, 8.5% to 9% of which are singletons. Donors in the study were healthy people who gave bone marrow. The sequenced sample consisted of PBMCs. The TCR sequence derives from a woman aged 40 to 50 in good health and CMV-seropositive.

CDR3 in amino acids: CAWSLTGGETQYF. CDR3 bases: TGTGCCTGGAGCCTCACAGGGGGAGAGACCCAGTACTTC. The chain combines TRBV30 with TRBJ2-5, with TRBD1 identical over 8 bases. Trimming at V came to 3 bases and at J to 4 bases, leaving 4 bases not matched to a gene. The CDR3 spans 13 residues. Germline-derived CDR1 and CDR2 are GTSNPN and SVGIG (reference sequence).